These 10 T cell receptor beta chains came from one sample sequenced in a study of T cell repertoires in cytomegalovirus infection. Their recognized antigens are unknown. TCRdb reanalysed the reads using MiXCR and keeps one entry per CDR3 protein. The top ten clones hold roughly a fifth of a sample with approximately 280,000 distinct CDR3 sequences, around 20% of them seen once. The sample here was cultured PBMCs, taken from culture after CMV antigen stimulation. The receptors derive from a human donor in good health (CMV status not recorded). Some clones in this sample may be carry-over from other donors' samples.

The chain uses TRBV6-2 or TRBV6-3 and TRBJ2-1, with D unresolved. The V end was cut by 2 bases, the J end by 8 bases, with 16 bases between. Germline CDR1 reads MNHEY; CDR2 reads SVGEGT. The CDR3 totals 15 residues. In DNA form, the CDR3 reads TGTGCCAGCAGTTACCCGGCACTGGGGATTGATGAGCAGTTCTTC. Residues: CASSYPALGIDEQFF.

The chain links TRBV6-2 or TRBV6-3 to TRBJ2-7; 7 nucleotides match TRBD1. The V segment lost 6 bases and the J segment 6 bases; nucleotides outside the gene matches: 8. The CDR3 runs to 13 residues. Germline CDR1 and CDR2: MNHEY and SVGEGT. CDR3 nucleotide sequence: TGTGCCAGCAGCAACCTAGGGGGCTCCGAGCAGTACGTC. It specifies CASSNLGGSEQYV.

The chain carries TRBV20-1 and TRBJ2-1, with 11 bases identical to TRBD2. The length of the CDR3 is 16 residues. The junction had 12 bases not matched to a gene; V was cut back by 2 bases and J by 9 bases. The germline gives CDR1 DFQATT, CDR2 SNEGSKA (reference sequence). The CDR3 protein is CSARPVAGGPVGEQFF. CDR3 nucleotide sequence: TGCAGTGCTAGACCCGTAGCGGGAGGGCCGGTGGGTGAGCAGTTCTTC.

This clonotype was found many times. This sequence joins TRBV7-2 and TRBJ2-1, with 7 bases fitting TRBD2. The V and J ends lost 1 base and 0 bases, in that order; junction bases with no gene match: 0. The CDR3 length is 15 residues. Germline assignment: CDR1 SGHTA and CDR2 FQGNSA. In DNA, the CDR3 is TGTGCCAGCAGCTTAGAGCGGGGCTCCTACAATGAGCAGTTCTTC. As protein: CASSLERGSYNEQFF.

This clonotype was counted many times. V and J are TRBV7-8 and TRBJ2-7; a weak D match, TRBD2 (6 bases). CDR1 SGHVS and CDR2 FQNEAQ come from the germline V gene. The CDR3 totals 15 residues. Trimming stripped 6 bases from V and 3 bases from J, with 18 bases between. The CDR3 DNA follows: TGTGCCAGCAGTCCTGAGGTTGGCGGGGTCTACGAGCAGTACGTC. Translated, it gives CASSPEVGGVYEQYV.

This clonotype has just a few counts. The V and J genes are TRBV10-3 and TRBJ2-3, with 10 nucleotides matching TRBD2. CDR3 length equals 14 residues. V shed 4 bases, J shed 4 bases, and the junction held 2 bases outside the gene matches. CDR1 is ENHRY and CDR2 is SYGVKD in the germline V gene. This CDR3 is CAISALAGADTQYF. CDR3 nucleotide sequence: TGTGCCATCAGTGCTCTAGCGGGAGCAGATACGCAGTATTTT.

This clonotype was picked up a small number of times. CDR3: CSAMTSGVYNEQFF. DNA of the CDR3: TGCAGTGCCATGACTAGCGGAGTCTACAATGAGCAGTTCTTC. This sequence joins TRBV20-1 and TRBJ2-1; 9 nucleotides agree with TRBD2. Germline values: CDR1 DFQATT, CDR2 SNEGSKA (reference sequence). There are 14 residues in the CDR3. V lost 6 bases to trimming and J lost 3 bases; unmatched junction nucleotides: 6.

V usage is TRBV7-3 and J usage is TRBJ2-7, with TRBD2 as a possible D gene (5 bases). The CDR3 is made up of 13 amino acids. Trimming removed 5 bases at V and 4 bases at J, with 12 bases between. Germline assignment: CDR1 SGHTA and CDR2 FQGTGA. The chain's CDR3 is CASSARGGYEQYF. CDR3 in DNA: TGTGCCAGCAGCGCGAGAGGAGGATACGAGCAGTACTTC. The variable domain in full, completed from reference TRBV7-3 and TRBJ2-7, reads GAGVSQTPSNKVTEKGKYVELRCDPISGHTALYWYRQSLGQGPEFLIYFQGTGAADDSGLPNDRFFAVRPEGSVSTLKIQRTERGDSAVYLCASSARGGYEQYFGPGTRLTVT.

Only a few counts were recorded for this clonotype. The gene calls are TRBV5-1 and TRBJ1-4, with no clear D. The germline V gene has CDR1 SGHRS and CDR2 YFSETQ. CDR3 length: 14 residues. V lost 4 bases to trimming and J lost 3 bases, with 10 bases between them. The CDR3 spells CASSPSDPNEKLFF. CDR3 DNA: TGCGCCAGCAGCCCCAGCGATCCTAATGAAAAACTGTTTTTT.

This clonotype was seen more than once but under ten times. The rearrangement uses TRBV29-1 and TRBJ1-3, with TRBD1 matching 7 bases. Germline loops: CDR1 SQVTM, CDR2 ANQGSEA. V dropped 4 bases and J dropped 4; count of bases not matched to a gene: 7. The CDR3 consists of 14 residues. CDR3 amino acids: CSVVPGTAGNTIYF. Written as DNA, the CDR3 is TGCAGCGTTGTCCCCGGGACAGCAGGAAACACCATATATTTT. Looking up the rest from reference TRBV29-1 and TRBJ1-3 gives the full variable domain: SAVISQKPSRDICQRGTSLTIQCQVDSQVTMMFWYRQQPGQSLTLIATANQGSEATYESGFVIDKFPISRPNLTFSTLTVSNMSPEDSSIYLCSVVPGTAGNTIYFGEGSWLTVV.